These T cell receptor beta chains were read from a single sample in a study of T cells in localized non-small cell lung cancer. The repertoire was sequenced with immunoSEQ multiplex PCR; TCRdb's copy has only in-frame clones and lacks some. The table shows approximately 29,000 clones, with 80% to 90% occurring only once. This specimen consisted of peripheral blood, obtained before any cancer treatment. The receptors were sampled from a male donor aged 60 or over with stage I lung adenocarcinoma. CDR3s include the opening cysteine and the closing phenylalanine or tryptophan. Each record gives: J gene, CDR3 length, D gene, clone size, V gene, CDR3 DNA, CDR3 protein. A D gene is named only where the DNA matches it firmly. Not all rows give a size; the values are once, few, many and, for expanded clones, a class.

TRBJ2-3 17 TRBD2 once TRBV5-1 TGCGCCAGCAGCTTCGAACCAGCGGGGACGTACACAGATACGCAGTATTTT CASSFEPAGTYTDTQYF
TRBJ1-1 15 . . TRBV13 TGTGCCAGCAGCTTAGTGGCAGGGGCGAACACTGAAGCTTTCTTT CASSLVAGANTEAFF
TRBJ2-3 11 . . TRBV20-1 TGCAGTGCTAGCCAGGGATTTCCGCAGTATTTT CSASQGFPQYF
TRBJ1-5 15 . . TRBV11-2 TGTGCCAGCAGCCAAGATTGGGGTAACAGGCAGCCCCAGCATTTT CASSQDWGNRQPQHF
TRBJ1-1 16 . . TRBV6-5 TGTGCCAGCAGTTTCCAGTCCGGGACGGGGAACACTGAAGCTTTCTTT CASSFQSGTGNTEAFF
TRBJ2-5 18 TRBD2 once TRBV18 TGTGCCAGCTCACCCACCGGGACTAGCGGGTTTAGCGAAGAGACCCAGTACTTC CASSPTGTSGFSEETQYF
TRBJ2-3 12 . . TRBV4-3 TGCGCCAGCAGCCAGATCGGGGATACGCAGTATTTT CASSQIGDTQYF
TRBJ2-2 15 . . TRBV6-1 TGTGCCAGCAGTCGGGACTCCGGGAACACCGGGGAGCTGTTTTTT CASSRDSGNTGELFF
TRBJ1-1 13 TRBD1 . TRBV6-5 TGTGCCAGCAGTAGGACAGGTTCCAATCAAGCTTTCTTT CASSRTGSNQAFF
TRBJ2-7 14 TRBD2 . TRBV7-2 TGTGCCAGCAGCGGTCGGGACTACTCCTACGAGCAGTACTTC CASSGRDYSYEQYF
TRBJ1-5 13 . . TRBV2 TGTGCCAGCAGCCCCCAGGGAGGTCAGCCCCAGCATTTT CASSPQGGQPQHF
TRBJ2-7 12 . . TRBV11-3 TGTGCCAGCAGCTTATCAGGCTACGAGCAGTACTTC CASSLSGYEQYF